What follows is one T cell receptor beta chain and its context. This entry is derived from a study of blood T cell repertoires in COVID-19. About the research overall: Both acute and convalescent COVID-19 samples were obtained from the United States, Italy and Spain. Sample material is recorded as cDNA or gDNA derived from T cells, B-cell-depleted T cells, or PBMCs.

Per the germline V gene, CDR1 is SGHDT and CDR2 is YYEEEE. This CDR3 has 14 residues. Trimming pared 0 bases from V and 1 base from J, leaving 7 bases between. In the original processing: Amplification of reference gene primers provided the estimated nucleated cell counts. The repertoire was sequenced with immunoSEQ multiplex PCR; TCRdb's copy has only in-frame clones and lacks some. Clone size and the V and J calls come from that table; the DNA yielded D and trimming. The table has 150,000 to 200,000 clones, 86% seen once. The sequence was collected from a woman of 80 years or more in a cohort sampled during active or convalescent COVID-19. Sequenced: peripheral blood. The rearrangement uses TRBV5-6 and TRBJ2-5; D is ambiguous. DNA for the CDR3: TGTGCCAGCAGCTTGGGAGCAACCCAAGAGACCCAGTACTTC. As protein: CASSLGATQETQYF.